The next 25 T cell receptor beta chains were all read from a single sample in a study of blood T cell repertoires in COVID-19. Only in-frame clones appear in the TCRdb table, and some are missing; sequencing was by immunoSEQ multiplex PCR. The table has about 260,000 clones, around 90% seen once. The sequenced sample consisted of peripheral blood. These receptors all come from a woman aged 45-59 years who had recovered from COVID-19.

This sequence joins TRBV12-3 or TRBV12-4 and TRBJ2-7, with 9 bases identical to TRBD1. CDR3 length: 12 residues. The trim removed 8 bases at V and 5 bases at J, leaving 4 bases unmatched. CDR3 sequence reads: CASSQGANEQYF. The CDR3 nucleotides read TGTGCCAGCTCACAGGGGGCAAACGAGCAGTACTTC.

This clone appeared many times. Distinct nucleotide sequences in the sample also encode this CDR3. The chain recombines TRBV19 with TRBJ1-5, with 8 bases fitting TRBD1. V trimming: 5 bases; J trimming: 6 bases; junction bases outside the gene matches: 9. The CDR3 spans 15 residues. CDR1 LNHDA and CDR2 SQIVND come from the germline V gene (reference sequence). The CDR3 loop is CASSPQQGVGQPQHF. The DNA for the CDR3 is TGTGCCAGTAGTCCCCAACAGGGGGTAGGTCAGCCCCAGCATTTT.

The V gene is TRBV5-5, the J gene TRBJ2-5, with a tentative D call TRBD1 (6 bases). Trimming removed 4 bases at V and 3 bases at J, with 10 bases between. The CDR3 runs to 13 residues. Per germline, CDR1 SGHKS and CDR2 YYEKEE (reference sequence). CDR3 bases: TGTGCCAGCAGCCTATCAGGGGAAGAGACCCAGTACTTC. It yields the protein CASSLSGEETQYF.

The rearrangement joins TRBV6-2 or TRBV6-3 to TRBJ2-4; a weak D match, TRBD2 (5 bases). The germline CDR1 and CDR2 sequences are MNHEY and SVGEGT. The CDR3 consists of 16 residues. Trimming took off 5 bases at V and 0 bases at J, with 14 bases between the two ends. CDR3 bases: TGTGCCAGCAGTCCCCGGGGAGAACTAGCCAAAAACATTCAGTACTTC. It encodes CASSPRGELAKNIQYF.

The chain recombines TRBV5-1 with TRBJ1-1; the D is unclear. Germline V gene lookup returns CDR1 SGHRS and CDR2 YFSETQ. The ends were cut back, 5 bases at V and 0 bases at J, with 11 bases in the middle. The CDR3 runs 14 residues. This CDR3 reads CASSPAAMNTEAFF. The DNA of the CDR3 is TGCGCCAGCAGTCCGGCGGCTATGAACACTGAAGCTTTCTTT. Filled out from reference TRBV5-1 and TRBJ1-1, the complete variable domain reads KAGVTQTPRYLIKTRGQQVTLSCSPISGHRSVSWYQQTPGQGLQFLFEYFSETQRNKGNFPGRFSGRQFSNSRSEMNVSTLELGDSALYLCASSPAAMNTEAFFGQGTRLTVV.

The gene calls are TRBV7-2 and TRBJ1-2, with D possibly being TRBD1 (6 bases). The V end lost 4 bases, the J end lost 5 bases, and 17 bases lay between the germline ends. CDR1 SGHTA and CDR2 FQGNSA come from the germline V gene. This CDR3 contains 15 residues. CDR3 DNA: TGTGCCAGCAGCTCTCGGCAGGGGCCGGGGTATGGCTACACCTTC. Translation: CASSSRQGPGYGYTF.

The rearrangement links TRBV14 to TRBJ1-1, with D maybe TRBD1 (5 bases). Trimming cost V 5 bases and J 0 bases, with 19 bases left between them. The CDR3 loop spans 17 amino acids. Germline-derived CDR1 and CDR2 are SGHDN and FVKESK. For the CDR3, the DNA is TGTGCCAGCAGCTATAGGGTCCTAGGGGCAATGAACACTGAAGCTTTCTTT. Protein sequence: CASSYRVLGAMNTEAFF. Drawing the rest from reference TRBV14 and TRBJ1-1, the complete variable domain is EAGVTQFPSHSVIEKGQTVTLRCDPISGHDNLYWYRRVMGKEIKFLLHFVKESKQDESGMPNNRFLAERTGGTYSTLKVQPAELEDSGVYFCASSYRVLGAMNTEAFFGQGTRLTVV.

The gene calls are TRBV19 and TRBJ2-3; a weak D match, TRBD2 (5 bases). The CDR3 contains 14 residues. Germline assignment: CDR1 LNHDA and CDR2 SQIVND (reference sequence). V gave up 8 bases and J gave up 1 base, with 13 bases separating them. CDR3 nucleotides: TGTGCCAGTGGGAGAAACTTGGGCACAGATACGCAGTATTTT. Protein product: CASGRNLGTDTQYF. Drawing the rest from reference TRBV19 and TRBJ2-3, the complete variable domain is DGGITQSPKYLFRKEGQNVTLSCEQNLNHDAMYWYRQDPGQGLRLIYYSQIVNDFQKGDIAEGYSVSREKKESFPLTVTSAQKNPTAFYLCASGRNLGTDTQYFGPGTRLTVL.

V usage is TRBV19 and J usage is TRBJ2-1, with TRBD1 as a possible D gene (6 bases). The CDR3 loop spans 14 amino acids. Trimming cost V 7 bases and J 2 bases, with 12 bases left between them. The germline V gene has CDR1 LNHDA and CDR2 SQIVND (reference sequence). Here the CDR3 reads CASKNGGPYNEQFF. Written as DNA, the CDR3 is TGTGCCAGTAAAAATGGGGGCCCCTACAATGAGCAGTTCTTC. The full variable domain, with the rest looked up from reference TRBV19 and TRBJ2-1, is DGGITQSPKYLFRKEGQNVTLSCEQNLNHDAMYWYRQDPGQGLRLIYYSQIVNDFQKGDIAEGYSVSREKKESFPLTVTSAQKNPTAFYLCASKNGGPYNEQFFGPGTRLTVL.

J is TRBJ2-7 and V is TRBV27; D may be TRBD1 (6 bases). The CDR3 has 14 residues. The ends were cut back, 4 bases at V and 3 bases at J, with 13 bases in the middle. Germline V gene data show CDR1 as MNHEY and CDR2 as SMNVEV (reference sequence). The CDR3 DNA is TGTGCCAGCAGTTCCTGGGACATAAACTACGAGCAGTACTTC. Its translation: CASSSWDINYEQYF.

The V and J genes are TRBV5-1 and TRBJ2-5; 8 positions agree with TRBD1. Germline-derived CDR1 and CDR2 are SGHRS and YFSETQ. V trimming: 0 bases; J trimming: 4 bases; junction bases outside the gene matches: 11. This CDR3 is 17 amino acids long. CDR3 nucleotides: TGCGCCAGCAGCTTGGGTCGACAGGGGAGCAGCGGAGAGACCCAGTACTTC. Encoded protein: CASSLGRQGSSGETQYF.

The chain couples TRBV2 to TRBJ1-2, with D perhaps matching TRBD1 (6 bases). The V end lost 6 bases, the J end lost 8 bases, and 22 bases lay between the germline ends. The CDR3 sequence is 15 residues long. Germline values: CDR1 SNHLY, CDR2 FYNNEI. The CDR3 bases are TGTGCCAGCAGCCTCCGGATCGGGGGGCGAAGAGGCTACACCTTC. The encoded protein is CASSLRIGGRRGYTF.

This chain links TRBV7-8 with TRBJ1-4, with a possible D match to TRBD1 (6 bases). Germline CDR1 and CDR2: SGHVS and FQNEAQ. The CDR3 sequence is 16 residues long. V was pared by 2 bases and J by 1 base, with 11 bases between. The CDR3 reads CASSLNLQGTNEKLFF. CDR3 nucleotides: TGTGCCAGCAGCTTAAATCTACAGGGAACTAATGAAAAACTGTTTTTT.

The J gene is TRBJ1-1, the V gene TRBV5-1, with 8 bases aligning to TRBD1. CDR1 is SGHRS and CDR2 is YFSETQ in the germline V gene. The length of the CDR3 is 15 residues. V was pared by 3 bases and J by 4 bases, with 8 bases of the junction left unmatched. In DNA form, the CDR3 reads TGCGCCAGCAGCTCCACGAATACAGGGGGCACTGAAGCTTTCTTT. Protein product: CASSSTNTGGTEAFF.

The chain uses TRBV9 and TRBJ1-2, with D perhaps matching TRBD1 (6 bases). The CDR3 length is 12 residues. The ends were cut back, 3 bases at V and 7 bases at J, with 10 bases in the middle. Germline-derived CDR1 and CDR2 are SGDLS and YYNGEE. CDR3 sequence: CASSGEGVGYTF. In DNA form, the CDR3 reads TGTGCCAGCAGCGGAGAGGGGGTTGGCTACACCTTC.

This clone came up once. The CDR3 DNA follows: TGTGCCAGTAGTCTCCGCAGTACCTACGAGCAGTACTTC. It encodes CASSLRSTYEQYF. The J gene is TRBJ2-7, the V gene TRBV19; the D is unclear. Trimming pared 5 bases from V and 2 bases from J, leaving 10 bases between. The CDR3 length is 13 residues. CDR1 is LNHDA and CDR2 is SQIVND in the germline V gene (reference sequence). Combining the CDR3 with reference TRBV19 and TRBJ2-7 gives the whole variable domain DGGITQSPKYLFRKEGQNVTLSCEQNLNHDAMYWYRQDPGQGLRLIYYSQIVNDFQKGDIAEGYSVSREKKESFPLTVTSAQKNPTAFYLCASSLRSTYEQYFGPGTRLTVT.

The chain is built from TRBV5-4 and TRBJ1-4; 7 nucleotides match TRBD1. Trimming at V came to 4 bases and at J to 8 bases, leaving 11 bases not matched to a gene. The CDR3 covers 15 residues. Germline-derived CDR1 and CDR2 are SGHNT and YYREEE (reference sequence). CDR3 protein: CASSRAGGPREKLFF. DNA for the CDR3: TGTGCCAGCAGCAGAGCAGGGGGGCCAAGGGAAAAACTGTTTTTT.

The chain is built from TRBV18 and TRBJ1-1; D is ambiguous. Trimming removed 4 bases from V and 4 bases from J, with 16 bases in between. Germline values: CDR1 KGHSH, CDR2 LQKENI. This CDR3 has 15 amino acids. The CDR3 sequence: CASSRVSGRSTEAFF. CDR3 coding DNA: TGTGCCAGCTCACGCGTGTCGGGGAGAAGCACTGAAGCTTTCTTT.

V is TRBV30 and J is TRBJ2-7, with unresolved D. The CDR3 consists of 13 residues. In germline, CDR1 is GTSNPN, CDR2 SVGIG (reference sequence). V was clipped by 2 bases and J by 2 bases, with 10 bases between them. CDR3 residues: CAWSSEPPYEQYF. CDR3 nucleotide sequence: TGTGCCTGGAGTAGTGAGCCTCCCTACGAGCAGTACTTC.

A single count supports this clone. This chain connects TRBV19 to TRBJ2-6; 7 bases fit TRBD1. V was pared by 6 bases and J by 0 bases, with 8 bases of the junction left unmatched. This CDR3 is 17 amino acids long. In germline, CDR1 is LNHDA, CDR2 SQIVND (reference sequence). The CDR3 DNA is TGTGCCAGTAGGTCCGGGACAGTGAGCTCTGGGGCCAACGTCCTGACTTTC. This translates into CASRSGTVSSGANVLTF. The full variable domain, its missing parts supplied by reference TRBV19 and TRBJ2-6, is DGGITQSPKYLFRKEGQNVTLSCEQNLNHDAMYWYRQDPGQGLRLIYYSQIVNDFQKGDIAEGYSVSREKKESFPLTVTSAQKNPTAFYLCASRSGTVSSGANVLTFGAGSRLTVL.

V gene TRBV6-2 or TRBV6-3 combines with J gene TRBJ1-2; TRBD1 aligns across 10 bases. Germline loops: CDR1 MNHEY, CDR2 SVGEGT. The V segment lost 0 bases and the J segment 5 bases; nucleotides outside the gene matches: 3. This CDR3 region has 15 residues. This CDR3 is CASSYSRGQGYGYTF. DNA of the CDR3: TGTGCCAGCAGTTACTCGAGGGGACAGGGGTATGGCTACACCTTC.

The CDR3 here is CASSPQLTGLDGYTF. The CDR3, as DNA: TGTGCCAGCAGCCCACAATTGACAGGGTTGGATGGCTACACCTTC. The gene calls are TRBV4-2 and TRBJ1-2; the match to TRBD1 covers 7 bases. V lost 4 bases to trimming and J lost 6 bases; unmatched junction nucleotides: 11. This CDR3 comprises 15 residues. The germline V gene encodes CDR1 LGHNA and CDR2 YNFKEQ.

This sequence joins TRBV28 and TRBJ1-4; 7 nucleotides align to TRBD1. V lost 5 bases and J lost 14; bases outside the gene matches: 20. Germline CDR1 and CDR2: MDHEN and SYDVKM. The CDR3 sequence is 16 residues long. The CDR3 spells CASSAEFPGQLGTLFF. The CDR3 coding sequence is TGTGCCAGCAGTGCCGAATTTCCGGGACAGCTAGGTACTCTGTTTTTT.

The rearrangement joins TRBV27 to TRBJ2-1; 9 nucleotides agree with TRBD2. There are 15 residues in the CDR3. The V gene end was trimmed by 5 bases and the J gene end by 7 bases; junction bases not matched to a gene: 9. Germline CDR1 reads MNHEY; CDR2 reads SMNVEV (reference sequence). The CDR3 DNA reads TGTGCCAGCAGTGGCCGGACTAGCGTGGGGAATGAGCAGTTCTTC. It is translated as CASSGRTSVGNEQFF.

The V gene is TRBV11-1, the J gene TRBJ1-2; no clear D gene. Germline loops: CDR1 SGHAT, CDR2 FQDESV (reference sequence). V gave up 7 bases and J gave up 12 bases, with 18 bases separating them. The CDR3 covers 12 residues. The CDR3 protein is CASNELQSSHTF. CDR3 nucleotide sequence: TGTGCCAGCAACGAATTACAGTCCTCCCACACCTTC.